This T cell receptor (beta chain) was identified during a study of blood T cell repertoires in COVID-19. As for the study in general: COVID-19 samples, acute and convalescent, were from the United States, Italy and Spain. T cells, B-cell-depleted T cells, or PBMCs provided the cDNA or gDNA that served as material.

Germline V gene lookup returns CDR1 SEHNR and CDR2 FQNEAQ (reference sequence). This CDR3 comprises 13 residues. The V end lost 1 base, the J end lost 6 bases, and 10 bases lay between the germline ends. Original processing methods: Amplification of reference gene primers was used by the study to estimate nucleated cell counts. Here immunoSEQ multiplex PCR was the method, and the copy in TCRdb shows in-frame clones only, minus some. The V and J calls and clone size are taken from that table; D and trimming were inferred from the DNA. The profile shows more than 150,000 clones, over 75% of them singletons.

The J gene is TRBJ2-7, the V gene TRBV7-9; a possible D gene is TRBD1 (6 bases). The TCR originated in a man aged 45-60 years who had recovered from COVID-19. Sequenced material: peripheral blood. CDR3 bases: TGTGCCAGCAGCTTAGGAGGGGGTGGCGAGCAGTACTTC. Encoded protein: CASSLGGGGEQYF.